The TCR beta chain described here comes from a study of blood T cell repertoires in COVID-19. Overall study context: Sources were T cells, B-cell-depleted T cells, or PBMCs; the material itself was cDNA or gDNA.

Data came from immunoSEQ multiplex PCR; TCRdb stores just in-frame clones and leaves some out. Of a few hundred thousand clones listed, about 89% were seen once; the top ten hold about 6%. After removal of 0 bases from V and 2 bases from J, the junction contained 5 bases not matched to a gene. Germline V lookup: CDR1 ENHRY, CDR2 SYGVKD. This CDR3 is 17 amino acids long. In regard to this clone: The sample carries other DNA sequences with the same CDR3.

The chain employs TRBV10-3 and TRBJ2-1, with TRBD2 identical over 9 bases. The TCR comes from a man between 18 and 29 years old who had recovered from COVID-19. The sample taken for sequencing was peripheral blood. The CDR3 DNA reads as TGTGCCATCAGTGAGTCCGGATTAGCGGGAGCCTACAATGAGCAGTTCTTC. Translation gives CAISESGLAGAYNEQFF.